This TCR beta chain derives from a study of regulatory T cells in long-lasting Graves disease. Trimming shortened V by 2 bases and J by 3 bases, and 13 bases separated the two germline ends. CDR1 and CDR2 (germline): SNHLY, FYNNEI. The CDR3 has 15 residues. Overall study results and limits: No thyroid tissue was studied; the work used peripheral blood only. Persistent patients shared more public clonotypes (about 3,000) than newly diagnosed patients (around 910).

Specified time point: newly diagnosed GD, antithyroid drugs for less than 3 months. PBMC RNA was the source of the TCR library. This clonotype was detected many times. The antigen remains unidentified. The TCR beta library used iRepertoire HTBI primers with Arm-PCR amplification of CDR3. TCRdb reanalysed the multiplex PCR reads using MiXCR and keeps one entry per CDR3 protein. The data contain 350,000 to 500,000 distinct CDR3 sequences, 16% of them singletons. This same sample was also part of a study on T cells in Graves' hyperthyroidism and ophthalmopathy.

This receptor was taken from a woman between 18 and 30 years old with Graves disease. The material was peripheral blood mononuclear cells (PBMCs), obtained at new diagnosis, from a patient treated with antithyroid drugs. The chain combines TRBV2 with TRBJ2-5; the D gene is possibly TRBD2 (5 bases). CDR3 loop: CASSEIGSVKETQYF. The CDR3 region has the DNA TGTGCCAGCAGTGAAATTGGTAGCGTGAAAGAGACCCAGTACTTC.